The clone carrying this T cell receptor beta chain has a count of ten or more. The sample's time point: patch test 2, 6 weeks after DPC sensitization. Treatment of the sample: therapeutic diphenylcyclopropenone sensitization with weekly scalp DPC. The V gene's germline CDR1 is SGDLS and CDR2 YYNGEE. V lost 3 bases and J 4 bases, leaving 12 bases between the germline ends. The CDR3 loop spans 14 amino acids. This entry belongs to a study of human T cells and chemical hapten exposure. TCRdb processed the RACE reads anew with MiXCR; each CDR3 protein has one entry. Among about 73,000 distinct CDR3 sequences listed, about 9% were seen once.

V gene TRBV9 combines with J gene TRBJ2-3; possible D gene TRBD2, 7 bases. Material: whole blood, obtained in connection with sensitization to the hapten diphenylcyclopropenone (DPC). The sequence derives from a woman aged 45-65 years with alopecia areata. Some clones in this sample may be carry-over from other donors' samples. The chain's CDR3 is CASSEGGGADTQYF. In DNA, the CDR3 is TGTGCCAGCAGCGAAGGGGGGGGGGCAGATACGCAGTATTTT.